This T cell receptor beta chain comes out of a study of T cells in Graves' hyperthyroidism and ophthalmopathy. The hyperthyroidism patients had all been newly diagnosed, and their disease duration was under 2 months. Their ages ranged from 18 to 65 years. CDR1 is DFQATT, CDR2 SNEGSKA, per germline (reference sequence). V shed 6 bases and J 7 bases; nucleotides not matched to a gene: 14. The CDR3 extends over 14 amino acids. TCR beta CDR3 sequences were amplified from RNA transcripts. TCR CDR3 regions were first amplified by RT-PCR with HTBI primers. One entry per CDR3 protein, called by TCRdb with MiXCR from the multiplex PCR reads. The sample includes some 300,000 distinct CDR3 sequences, over 15% of them seen just once. In its sample, this clonotype was seen many times.

The sequenced sample was blood. The J gene is TRBJ2-7, the V gene TRBV20-1; 8 bases are shared with TRBD2. The receptor's source is a man aged 25 to 40 with Graves' hyperthyroidism. The CDR3 sequence: CSAHRSGSLREQYF. The CDR3 nucleotides read TGCAGTGCCCATCGAAGCGGGAGTTTAAGAGAGCAGTACTTC.